These 2 T cell receptor beta chains were sequenced from one sample in a study of blood T cell repertoires in COVID-19. Sequencing used immunoSEQ multiplex PCR; TCRdb keeps in-frame clones, though not all of them. The sample comprises around 140,000 clones, 88% of which are singletons, and approximately 2.4% rests with the top ten. The sample taken for sequencing was peripheral blood. The receptors stem from a human donor with COVID-19, enrolled during active disease. The donor label of this sample is uncertain.

The V and J genes are TRBV4-2 and TRBJ2-1; 10 nucleotides agree with TRBD2. This CDR3 comprises 19 residues. J gave up 0 bases and V 2 bases, and 10 bases lay outside the gene matches. Germline CDR1 and CDR2: LGHNA and YNFKEQ. Written as DNA, the CDR3 is TGTGCCAGCAGCCAAAGTACAAGCGGGGGGGCGAGCTCCTACAATGAGCAGTTCTTC. This sequence encodes CASSQSTSGGASSYNEQFF.

The V and J genes are TRBV5-1 and TRBJ1-2; perhaps TRBD1 as D (5 bases). V lost 5 bases and J 0 bases, leaving 14 bases between the germline ends. The CDR3 is 15 amino acids. The germline V gene encodes CDR1 SGHRS and CDR2 YFSETQ. CDR3 amino acids: CASRMTGQSNYGYTF. The DNA for the CDR3 is TGCGCCAGCAGGATGACCGGACAATCTAACTATGGCTACACCTTC.